The 29 T cell receptor beta chains listed next were all sequenced from one sample in a study of regulatory dendritic cells for organ transplantation. Sorted subsets were CFSE-labeled and cultured approximately 5 days with allogeneic dendritic cells. These receptors have no identified antigens. Assay used: immunoSEQ multiplex PCR; TCRdb lists only in-frame clones, some missing. Among about 5,400 clones, 65% to 85% were seen once, and the ten largest hold approximately 21%. The sequenced sample consisted of memory CD8+ T cells from blood cultured with regulatory dendritic cells. Subset here: CD45RO+ memory T cells. The receptors here all came from a human donor in good health.

CDR3 sequence: CASSRSRGSEAFF. The DNA of the CDR3 is TGTGCCAGCAGTCGAAGCAGGGGTTCTGAAGCTTTCTTT. The rearrangement joins TRBV6-4 to TRBJ1-1, with D perhaps TRBD1 (6 bases). This CDR3 has 13 residues. V lost 5 bases, J lost 6 bases, and 13 bases lay in between. CDR1 is MRHNA and CDR2 is SNTAGT in the germline V gene.

This clone was picked up one time. The chain is built from TRBV14 and TRBJ2-2, with a tentative D call TRBD2 (7 bases). The CDR3 contains 18 residues. V was pared by 2 bases and J by 7 bases, with 23 bases between. Germline V gene data show CDR1 as SGHDN and CDR2 as FVKESK. CDR3 coding DNA: TGTGCCAGCAGCCAATCCATTCGTCGGGGGGCGAAGGGCGGGGAGCTGTTTTTT. Translated, it gives CASSQSIRRGAKGGELFF.

This clone was counted only a few times. The rearrangement uses TRBV15 and TRBJ1-1, with D uncertain. Trimming removed 5 bases at V and 4 bases at J, with 17 bases between. CDR3 length: 15 residues. Germline values: CDR1 LNHNV, CDR2 YYDKDF (reference sequence). CDR3 sequence reads: CATSSGAQVTTEAFF. The CDR3, as DNA: TGTGCCACCAGCTCAGGAGCGCAGGTCACCACTGAAGCTTTCTTT. The full variable domain, rest sourced from reference TRBV15 and TRBJ1-1, is DAMVIQNPRYQVTQFGKPVTLSCSQTLNHNVMYWYQQKSSQAPKLLFHYYDKDFNNEADTPDNFQSRRPNTSFCFLDIRSPGLGDTAMYLCATSSGAQVTTEAFFGQGTRLTVV.

The DNA of the CDR3 is TGTGCCAGCAGCTTAGGGCCGACTAGCGGGGGGGCCAATGAGCAGTTCTTC. Translated, it gives CASSLGPTSGGANEQFF. This rearrangement joins TRBV7-2 to TRBJ2-1, with TRBD2 matching over 14 bases. V was pared by 1 base and J by 6 bases, with 5 bases of the junction left unmatched. The CDR3 spans 17 residues. Germline loops: CDR1 SGHTA, CDR2 FQGNSA.

This clone was found a few times. V gene TRBV7-8 combines with J gene TRBJ2-5; 11 nucleotides agree with TRBD1. J gave up 5 bases and V 6 bases, and 8 bases lay outside the gene matches. The CDR3 length is 15 residues. Germline CDR1 reads SGHVS; CDR2 reads FQNEAQ. CDR3 DNA: TGTGCCAGCAGGGTGGACAGGGGGCCCTCGGAGACCCAGTACTTC. Protein product: CASRVDRGPSETQYF.

The chain is built from TRBV9 and TRBJ2-2; a possible D gene is TRBD1 (5 bases). The CDR3 has 15 amino acids. Germline V CDR1 and CDR2: SGDLS, YYNGEE. Trimming shortened V by 5 bases and J by 1 base, and 12 bases separated the two germline ends. CDR3 sequence (DNA): TGTGCCAGCAGGGCAGACAGACAGAACACCGGGGAGCTGTTTTTT. This translates into CASRADRQNTGELFF.

CDR3 loop: CASSYQTSGTLEQYF. CDR3 nucleotide sequence: TGTGCCAGCAGTTACCAGACTAGCGGGACGCTCGAGCAGTACTTC. V usage is TRBV6-5 and J usage is TRBJ2-7, with 11 bases aligning to TRBD2. The CDR3 runs 15 residues. From germline, CDR1 is MNHEY and CDR2 SVGAGI. V lost 2 bases, J lost 6 bases, and 6 bases stayed unmatched.

The V call is TRBV30, the J call TRBJ1-2; perhaps TRBD1 as D (5 bases). The V and J ends lost 0 bases and 7 bases respectively, with 15 bases between them. Germline CDR1 GTSNPN, CDR2 SVGIG (reference sequence). The CDR3 covers 14 residues. CDR3 sequence: CAWSVLQERIGYTF. The CDR3 coding sequence is TGTGCCTGGAGTGTACTACAGGAGAGGATTGGCTACACCTTC.

This chain uses TRBV6-4 with TRBJ1-2, with TRBD1 identical over 8 bases. The CDR3 length is 16 residues. The J segment lost 2 bases and the V segment lost 0 bases, leaving 5 bases of the junction unmatched. CDR1 and CDR2 (germline): MRHNA, SNTAGT. The CDR3 DNA sequence: TGTGCCAGCAGTGACTCGGCAGGGGGCCCCAACTATGGCTACACCTTC. This translates into CASSDSAGGPNYGYTF.

The J gene is TRBJ2-1, the V gene TRBV7-3; D remains unclear. The germline V gene has CDR1 SGHTA and CDR2 FQGTGA. V was pared by 3 bases and J by 2 bases, with 11 bases between. This CDR3 spans 15 amino acids. The CDR3 DNA is TGTGCCAGCAGCTTTGTTACCTCTACCTACAATGAGCAGTTCTTC. This codes for CASSFVTSTYNEQFF.

The gene calls are TRBV11-2 and TRBJ2-3, with D possibly TRBD1 on 5 matching bases. The CDR3 is made up of 15 amino acids. V was shortened by 3 bases and J by 6 bases, with 16 bases between the two germline ends. In germline, CDR1 is SGHAT, CDR2 FQNNGV. CDR3 sequence: CASSFLNRREDTQYF. For the CDR3, the DNA is TGTGCCAGCAGCTTCCTGAACAGGAGAGAGGATACGCAGTATTTT. The whole variable domain, filled in from reference TRBV11-2 and TRBJ2-3, reads EAGVAQSPRYKIIEKRQSVAFWCNPISGHATLYWYQQILGQGPKLLIQFQNNGVVDDSQLPKDRFSAERLKGVDSTLKIQPAKLEDSAVYLCASSFLNRREDTQYFGPGTRLTVL.

This clone was found a few times. CDR3: CASSGTSGSTGELFF. The CDR3 nucleotides are TGTGCCAGCAGTGGGACTAGCGGGAGCACCGGGGAGCTGTTTTTT. The chain has TRBV6-4 and TRBJ2-2; TRBD2 aligns across 13 bases. Germline CDR1 is MRHNA and CDR2 is SNTAGT. The CDR3 totals 15 residues. V lost 4 bases, J lost 4 bases, and 0 bases stayed unmatched.

The chain recombines TRBV7-6 with TRBJ2-7; D gene uncertain. CDR3 length: 12 residues. Trimming pared 4 bases from V and 5 bases from J, leaving 9 bases between. Germline CDR1 SGHVS, CDR2 FNYEAQ. CDR3 nucleotides: TGTGCCAGCAGCTCCCCCCCCCACGAGCAGTACTTC. It specifies CASSSPPHEQYF.

J is TRBJ2-5 and V is TRBV6-1, with a tentative D call TRBD1 (6 bases). CDR1 is MNHNS and CDR2 is SASEGT in the germline V gene. Between the trimmed V and J ends, which lost 3 bases and 5 bases, there was a span of 19 bases. This CDR3 has 16 residues. CDR3 in amino acids: CASSETAGRGAETQYF. The CDR3, as DNA: TGTGCCAGCAGTGAGACGGCGGGCAGGGGCGCGGAGACCCAGTACTTC.

The chain carries TRBV4-3 and TRBJ1-6, with 7 bases matching TRBD1. The CDR3 contains 15 residues. Trimming took 4 bases from V and 10 from J; bases not matched to a gene: 10. Germline V gene sequence: CDR1 LGHNA, CDR2 YSLEER. CDR3 residues: CASSRDTGAPSPLHF. In nucleotides, the CDR3 is TGCGCCAGCAGCCGAGATACAGGGGCCCCCTCACCCCTCCACTTT.

The rearrangement links TRBV6-6 to TRBJ1-5; D perhaps matches TRBD1 (6 bases). Trimming took off 5 bases at V and 7 bases at J, with 15 bases between the two ends. Germline values: CDR1 MNHNY, CDR2 SVGAGI (reference sequence). The CDR3 contains 14 residues. CDR3 loop: CASSIAAGAQPQHF. The CDR3 DNA sequence: TGTGCCAGCAGTATTGCGGCAGGGGCGCAGCCCCAGCATTTT.

The V gene is TRBV21-1, the J gene TRBJ2-5; the tabulated D call, TRBD1, remains unverified against the DNA. TRBV21-1 is a listed pseudogene. This CDR3 region has 11 residues. CDR3 nucleotide sequence: TGTGCCATCCCCGGCAGGGAGACCCAGTACTTC. Translating gives CAIPGRETQYF.

This clone occurred a few times. This chain connects TRBV6-1 to TRBJ1-6, with 8 positions matching TRBD1. Germline V gives CDR1 MNHNS, CDR2 SASEGT. This CDR3 region has 14 residues. The V gene end was trimmed by 0 bases and the J gene end by 9 bases; junction bases not matched to a gene: 1. CDR3 sequence reads: CASSEAQGASPLHF. CDR3 nucleotide sequence: TGTGCCAGCAGTGAAGCGCAGGGGGCTTCACCCCTCCACTTT.

V gene TRBV27 combines with J gene TRBJ2-5; TRBD2 matches at 7 bases. The CDR3 totals 13 residues. The V segment lost 2 bases and the J segment 8 bases; nucleotides outside the gene matches: 5. CDR1 is MNHEY, CDR2 SMNVEV, per germline (reference sequence). The CDR3 DNA follows: TGTGCCAGCAGTTTACCCGGGAGGAAAACCCAGTACTTC. It codes for CASSLPGRKTQYF.

This clone has a handful of counts. This chain connects TRBV27 to TRBJ2-2; D remains unclear. With 4 bases removed from V and 7 bases from J, the gap between germline ends came to 7 bases. CDR1 and CDR2 (germline): MNHEY, SMNVEV (reference sequence). CDR3 length equals 12 residues. For the CDR3, the DNA is TGTGCCAGCAGTTACAACCACGGGGAGCTGTTTTTT. Translating gives CASSYNHGELFF.

The V call is TRBV7-9, the J call TRBJ2-5; possibly TRBD2 for D (5 bases). The CDR3 has 13 residues. Trimming removed 5 bases from V and 7 bases from J, with 14 bases in between. CDR1 is SEHNR and CDR2 is FQNEAQ in the germline V gene (reference sequence). CDR3 in DNA: TGTGCCAGCAGCCCGGGGTTTAATGGGACCCAGTACTTC. Protein: CASSPGFNGTQYF.

The chain combines TRBV6-1 with TRBJ1-1; D not certain. Germline V gives CDR1 MNHNS, CDR2 SASEGT. This CDR3 has 13 amino acids. Trimming left V 4 bases short and J 0 bases short, with 6 bases between. The DNA for the CDR3 is TGTGCCAGCAGTGGTAACATGAACACTGAAGCTTTCTTT. It yields the protein CASSGNMNTEAFF.

The chain carries TRBV7-2 and TRBJ2-2; unclear D gene. The CDR3 runs 15 residues. V gave up 1 base and J gave up 7 bases, with 13 bases separating them. The germline V gene encodes CDR1 SGHTA and CDR2 FQGNSA. CDR3 in DNA: TGTGCCAGCAGCTTAGGCACCGGATTAGGCGGGGAGCTGTTTTTT. Translating gives CASSLGTGLGGELFF. Together with reference TRBV7-2 and TRBJ2-2, the CDR3 gives the full variable domain: GAGVSQSPSNKVTEKGKDVELRCDPISGHTALYWYRQSLGQGLEFLIYFQGNSAPDKSGLPSDRFSAERTGGSVSTLTIQRTQQEDSAVYLCASSLGTGLGGELFFGEGSRLTVL.

V gene TRBV4-1 combines with J gene TRBJ2-7, with 10 positions matching TRBD2. The trim removed 4 bases at V and 2 bases at J, leaving 5 bases unmatched. Germline-derived CDR1 and CDR2 are MGHRA and YSYEKL. The CDR3 spans 15 residues. The CDR3 nucleotides are TGCGCCAGCAGCCCGGGGACTAGCGCCACCTACGAGCAGTACTTC. This gives the protein CASSPGTSATYEQYF.

The chain is built from TRBV28 and TRBJ2-1; 9 bases line up with TRBD1. V gave up 2 bases and J gave up 7 bases; unmatched junction bases: 3. This CDR3 has 14 amino acids. Germline V gives CDR1 MDHEN, CDR2 SYDVKM. The CDR3 here is CASSLGTGQNEQFF. The CDR3 DNA reads TGTGCCAGCAGTTTAGGGACAGGGCAAAATGAGCAGTTCTTC.

The rearrangement links TRBV13 to TRBJ2-2; D may correspond to TRBD1 or TRBD2 (6 bases each). V lost 6 bases and J 2 bases, leaving 19 bases between the germline ends. Germline CDR1 PRHDT, CDR2 FYEKMQ (reference sequence). The CDR3 consists of 17 residues. The CDR3 sequence is CASRFRGLAENTGELFF. The CDR3 DNA is TGTGCCAGCAGATTCAGGGGCTTAGCGGAAAACACCGGGGAGCTGTTTTTT.

V gene TRBV25-1 combines with J gene TRBJ1-5, with TRBD1 as a possible D gene (5 bases). Trimming removed 4 bases from V and 4 bases from J, with 17 bases in between. CDR3 length: 16 residues. CDR1 is MGHDK and CDR2 is SYGVNS in the germline V gene. The DNA of the CDR3 is TGTGCCAGCAGTGGACCGGAGGTAGGGGAGAATCAGCCCCAGCATTTT. Its translation is CASSGPEVGENQPQHF.

The V gene is TRBV28, the J gene TRBJ2-1; 7 bases line up with TRBD2. The germline CDR1 and CDR2 sequences are MDHEN and SYDVKM. With 4 bases clipped from V and 5 bases from J, the junction kept 14 bases outside the gene matches. CDR3 length: 17 residues. The CDR3 here is CASSSASGAVGHNEQFF. CDR3 sequence (DNA): TGTGCCAGCAGTTCGGCTAGCGGCGCCGTTGGCCACAATGAGCAGTTCTTC.

This clone showed up just a few times. This sequence joins TRBV6-5 and TRBJ1-4; D is unresolved. V dropped 5 bases and J dropped 7 bases, with 11 bases sitting between them. The germline gives CDR1 MNHEY, CDR2 SVGAGI. The CDR3 is 13 amino acids. CDR3 loop: CASSTGNREKLFF. The DNA for the CDR3 is TGTGCCAGCAGTACCGGGAACCGTGAAAAACTGTTTTTT.